This TCR beta chain stems from a study of human T cells and chemical hapten exposure. General study points: Expanded TCRs formed significantly more large CDR3 similarity clusters than controls. Because all patients had alopecia, their immune responses might differ from healthy ones.

Germline CDR1 is SNHLY and CDR2 is FYNNEI. The CDR3 is 13 residues long. Between the trimmed V and J ends, which lost 7 bases and 2 bases, there was a span of 11 bases. As regards this clonotype: Its antigen is undetermined.

Time point noted: patch test 1, 2 weeks after DPC sensitization. Treatment meaning: therapeutic diphenylcyclopropenone sensitization with weekly scalp DPC. Every donor had alopecia and was 18 to 70 years old; all were suitable for DPC. TCRdb reprocessed the RACE reads via MiXCR and lists one record per CDR3 protein. The table has more than 90,000 distinct CDR3 sequences, 8% to 11% seen once. V usage is TRBV2 and J usage is TRBJ2-5; D call uncertain. Material: whole blood, obtained in connection with sensitization to the hapten diphenylcyclopropenone (DPC). The receptor was derived from a man between 35 and 55 years old with alopecia areata. Some clones in this sample may be carry-over from other donors' samples. In DNA form, the CDR3 reads TGTGCCAGCACTTACTATGAGCAAGAGACCCAGTACTTC. Translation: CASTYYEQETQYF.